These 18 T cell receptor beta chains share one sample of origin, sequenced in a study of blood T cell repertoires in COVID-19. Clones were sequenced by immunoSEQ multiplex PCR, and TCRdb holds only the in-frame ones, with some missing. The profile covers about 440,000 clones, with 70% to 90% appearing a single time and 10% to 15% taken by the ten largest. The specimen sequenced was peripheral blood. The receptors come from a woman aged 45-65 years with COVID-19, enrolled during active disease.

The chain couples TRBV5-1 to TRBJ1-3; D is perhaps TRBD1 (6 bases). Germline V gene data show CDR1 as SGHRS and CDR2 as YFSETQ. V dropped 3 bases and J dropped 1 base, with 11 bases sitting between them. The length of the CDR3 is 15 residues. The CDR3 region has the DNA TGCGCCAGCAGCTGGGAGGGGGGATCTGGAAACACCATATATTTT. Its translation is CASSWEGGSGNTIYF.

The chain combines TRBV2 with TRBJ1-5, with a weak D call TRBD1 (5 bases). Trimming left V 4 bases short and J 6 bases short, with 16 bases between. There are 15 residues in the CDR3. Germline lookup yields CDR1 SNHLY and CDR2 FYNNEI. Here the CDR3 DNA reads TGTGCCAGCAGTGGAAGTTCGAGGGGAGGTCAGCCCCAGCATTTT. It translates to CASSGSSRGGQPQHF.

V usage is TRBV29-1 and J usage is TRBJ1-4; TRBD1 is a possible D gene (6 bases). Germline V lookup: CDR1 SQVTM, CDR2 ANQGSEA. V was pared by 6 bases and J by 4 bases, with 15 bases between. The CDR3 has 14 residues. Here the CDR3 DNA reads TGCAGCGTCGCGAGGCGGGGGCTTAATGAAAAACTGTTTTTT. Its protein product is CSVARRGLNEKLFF.

The gene calls are TRBV6-5 and TRBJ1-5, with 8 bases lining up with TRBD1. Germline assignment: CDR1 MNHEY and CDR2 SVGAGI. Trimming took 7 bases from V and 0 from J; bases not matched to a gene: 5. CDR3 size: 15 residues. CDR3 in DNA: TGTGCCAGCATCCTGGACAGGGCTAGCAATCAGCCCCAGCATTTT. Translating gives CASILDRASNQPQHF.

This chain joins TRBV4-1 and TRBJ2-3; no definite D call. Between the trimmed V and J ends, which lost 4 bases and 6 bases, there was a span of 11 bases. Germline V gene lookup returns CDR1 MGHRA and CDR2 YSYEKL. The CDR3 spans 13 residues. CDR3 DNA: TGCGCCAGCAGCCCAGAGAGAGGTGATACGCAGTATTTT. This encodes CASSPERGDTQYF.

CDR3 nucleotides: TGTGCCGGCCAGGAACTAGCGGGGTACCAAGAGACCCAGTACTTC. As protein: CAGQELAGYQETQYF. The V call is TRBV2, the J call TRBJ2-5; 10 bases agree with TRBD2. Germline loops: CDR1 SNHLY, CDR2 FYNNEI. CDR3 length: 15 residues. The V and J ends lost 11 bases and 0 bases, in that order; junction bases with no gene match: 9. Variable domain in full (rest from reference TRBV2 and TRBJ2-5): EPEVTQTPSHQVTQMGQEVILRCVPISNHLYFYWYRQILGQKVEFLVSFYNNEISEKSEIFDDQFSVERPDGSNFTLKIRSTKLEDSAMYFCAGQELAGYQETQYFGPGTRLLVL.

The V and J genes are TRBV2 and TRBJ2-5; 14 nucleotides line up with TRBD2. Germline V gives CDR1 SNHLY, CDR2 FYNNEI. V lost 6 bases and J lost 5; bases outside the gene matches: 20. The CDR3 sequence is 20 residues long. CDR3 sequence (DNA): TGTGCCAGCAGCCCACCGACCGCTTGGACTAGCGGGGGGATTTCGGAGACCCAGTACTTC. Its protein product is CASSPPTAWTSGGISETQYF.

The V gene is TRBV9, the J gene TRBJ2-1, with 8 bases lining up with TRBD2. Germline CDR1 is SGDLS and CDR2 is YYNGEE. With 0 bases clipped from V and 9 bases from J, the junction kept 5 bases outside the gene matches. The CDR3 runs to 14 residues. Here the CDR3 DNA reads TGTGCCAGCAGCGTAGCCCGGGGGGGCAGTGAGCAGTTCTTC. This gives the protein CASSVARGGSEQFF.

The chain uses TRBV5-1 and TRBJ1-4; 7 nucleotides align to TRBD1. Trimming at V came to 6 bases and at J to 6 bases, leaving 8 bases not matched to a gene. This CDR3 region has 14 residues. CDR1 and CDR2 (germline): SGHRS, YFSETQ. CDR3 nucleotides: TGCGCCAGCAAAGAGGGGACAGCAGATGAAAAACTGTTTTTT. Translated: CASKEGTADEKLFF.

The chain has TRBV6-6 and TRBJ2-3; D is unclear. Germline values: CDR1 MNHNY, CDR2 SVGAGI (reference sequence). The V and J ends lost 5 bases and 2 bases respectively, with 11 bases between them. This CDR3 comprises 14 residues. CDR3 sequence (DNA): TGTGCCAGCAGTCCCCCCCCTAACACAGATACGCAGTATTTT. It codes for CASSPPPNTDTQYF.

The chain has TRBV4-1 and TRBJ2-1, with D possibly being TRBD2 (7 bases). Germline loops: CDR1 MGHRA, CDR2 YSYEKL. Trimming pared 0 bases from V and 4 bases from J, leaving 13 bases between. There are 16 residues in the CDR3. Here the CDR3 DNA reads TGCGCCAGCAGCCAAGAAGCGGCGGGGGCTTACAATGAGCAGTTCTTC. It codes for CASSQEAAGAYNEQFF.

This chain connects TRBV3-1 (or the pseudogene TRBV3-2) to TRBJ2-1; a possible D gene is TRBD1 (5 bases). The V end lost 1 base, the J end lost 5 bases, and 9 bases lay between the germline ends. The CDR3 is 14 amino acids. The V gene's germline CDR1 is LGHDT and CDR2 YNNKEL (reference sequence). The CDR3 loop is CASSQGDSHNEQFF. The DNA of the CDR3 is TGTGCCAGCAGCCAAGGAGACAGCCACAATGAGCAGTTCTTC.

The rearrangement uses TRBV29-1 and TRBJ2-7, with D perhaps matching TRBD1 (5 bases). V was cut by 5 bases and J by 0 bases, with 8 bases left in between. Looked up from germline, CDR1 is SQVTM and CDR2 is ANQGSEA. The CDR3 totals 12 residues. The CDR3 sequence is CSVLGDSYEQYF. The CDR3 region has the DNA TGCAGCGTTTTAGGGGACTCCTACGAGCAGTACTTC.

This chain links TRBV3-1 (or the pseudogene TRBV3-2) with TRBJ1-2; D unclear. The CDR3 is made up of 13 amino acids. CDR1 is LGHDT, CDR2 YNNKEL, per germline (reference sequence). The V end lost 5 bases, the J end lost 4 bases, and 11 bases lay between the germline ends. DNA for the CDR3: TGTGCCAGCAGCGATAACGGAGCCTATGGCTACACCTTC. Protein: CASSDNGAYGYTF.

The rearrangement uses TRBV5-1 and TRBJ1-2, with D possibly matching TRBD1 (5 bases). Germline V CDR1 and CDR2: SGHRS, YFSETQ. The CDR3 is 15 residues long. V lost 0 bases, J lost 8 bases, and 17 bases lay in between. Here the CDR3 reads CASSLEVSGFAGYTF. CDR3 nucleotides: TGCGCCAGCAGCTTGGAGGTGTCAGGGTTTGCGGGCTACACCTTC.

The chain combines TRBV28 with TRBJ2-7; 10 bases map to TRBD1. There are 16 residues in the CDR3. From germline, CDR1 is MDHEN and CDR2 SYDVKM. V was pared by 3 bases and J by 7 bases, with 12 bases of the junction left unmatched. The CDR3 region is CASSFVFGTGALEQYF. CDR3 sequence (DNA): TGTGCCAGCAGTTTCGTCTTTGGGACAGGGGCCTTAGAGCAGTACTTC.

The V gene is TRBV6-6, the J gene TRBJ1-5, with D unresolved. The V end lost 5 bases, the J end lost 2 bases, and 13 bases lay between the germline ends. Germline values: CDR1 MNHNY, CDR2 SVGAGI (reference sequence). CDR3 size: 15 residues. CDR3 sequence: CASSPAWGGNQPQHF. As DNA, the CDR3 is TGTGCCAGCAGTCCCGCCTGGGGAGGCAATCAGCCCCAGCATTTT.

The V call is TRBV6-5, the J call TRBJ1-4, with D possibly TRBD1 on 6 matching bases. The germline CDR1 and CDR2 sequences are MNHEY and SVGAGI. The CDR3 runs 15 residues. Trimming shortened V by 2 bases and J by 3 bases, and 10 bases separated the two germline ends. The CDR3 sequence is CASSYTTGPNEKLFF. The DNA for the CDR3 is TGTGCCAGCAGTTACACGACAGGACCTAATGAAAAACTGTTTTTT.